This paragraph covers one T cell receptor beta chain sequence. Antigen unknown. This entry belongs to a study of shared clonotypes between healthy human individuals. Study context: Researchers drew samples from two women and a few men aged 18 to 49.

V lost 8 bases to trimming and J lost 0 bases, with 14 bases between them. Germline V gives CDR1 SGHNT, CDR2 YENEEA. The CDR3 covers 16 residues. Each PCR replicate from the sorted subsets contained about 200 ng DNA, which is tens of thousands of T cell genomes. The data were produced by immunoSEQ multiplex PCR, yet TCRdb's version contains in-frame clones alone and is incomplete. The repertoire has fewer than 2.5 million clones, approximately 93% of them found once; the top ten carry 0.36%. Whole-study results and caveats: Clonotype sharing across donors was expected to vary with sequencing depth. Clonotypes shared by all four donors outscored non-shared clonotypes in generation probability.

The gene calls are TRBV11-3 and TRBJ2-6, with D maybe TRBD2 (5 bases). Sequencing was performed on naive CD4+ T cells from PBMCs. The sample's subset: CD45RA+ positively selected. The clonotype was recovered from a man between 18 and 29 years old in good health. Some clones in this sample may be carry-over from other donors' samples. The CDR3 DNA follows: TGTGCCAGCGGACTTTTGAGGCACTCTGGGGCCAACGTCCTGACTTTC. Protein product: CASGLLRHSGANVLTF.